Listed here are 4 T cell receptor beta chains from one sample, sequenced in a study of T cells after yellow fever vaccination. TCRdb reprocessed the 5' RACE reads via MiXCR and lists one record per CDR3 protein. The table includes 300,000 or so distinct CDR3 sequences, around 9.3% detected once. Here the sequenced sample was CD4+ T cells sorted from PBMCs, taken 5 days after the yellow fever booster vaccination. The origin of the receptors is a man aged 18-30 years who received the YFV17D yellow fever vaccine.

This clonotype came up a few times. The rearrangement joins TRBV3-1 to TRBJ2-7, with unresolved D. This CDR3 comprises 14 residues. The V and J ends lost 4 bases and 6 bases respectively, with 16 bases between them. In germline, CDR1 is LGHDT, CDR2 YNNKEL (reference sequence). The CDR3 DNA is TGTGCCAGCAGCCCCGTTCAGAACGGTGCCGAGCAGTACGTC. Translated, it gives CASSPVQNGAEQYV.

As for this clonotype: One junction end disagrees with the germline gene, perhaps due to a read error. The chain carries TRBV12-3 or TRBV12-4 and TRBJ2-1; 11 nucleotides align to TRBD2. The CDR3 contains 11 residues. DNA for the CDR3: TGTGCCAGCAGACGTAGCGGGGGGGTTGAATTC. Its translation: CASRRSGGVEF.

This clonotype was seen ten or more times. This sequence joins TRBV7-8 and TRBJ2-7; D is possibly TRBD1 or TRBD2 (5 bases each). This CDR3 is 14 amino acids long. The ends were cut back, 4 bases at V and 5 bases at J, with 15 bases in the middle. Germline V lookup: CDR1 SGHVS, CDR2 FQNEAQ. CDR3 residues: CASSSSSGTDEQYF. In DNA form, the CDR3 reads TGTGCCAGCAGCTCCTCTTCCGGGACGGACGAGCAGTACTTC.

The table lists this clonotype with many counts. The V call is TRBV18, the J call TRBJ2-7, with a possible D match to TRBD2 (5 bases). Per the germline V gene, CDR1 is KGHSH and CDR2 is LQKENI. The CDR3 spans 15 residues. The V and J ends lost 5 bases and 0 bases respectively, with 14 bases between them. In nucleotides, the CDR3 is TGTGCCAGCTCAGCGGAGACGAGGGCCTCCTACGAGCAGTACTTC. Its translation: CASSAETRASYEQYF. The full variable domain, rest sourced from reference TRBV18 and TRBJ2-7, is NAGVMQNPRHLVRRRGQEARLRCSPMKGHSHVYWYRQLPEEGLKFMVYLQKENIIDESGMPKERFSAEFPKEGPSILRIQQVVRGDSAAYFCASSAETRASYEQYFGPGTRLTVT.